The 6 T cell receptor beta chains below all came from one sample that was sequenced in a study of cytomegalovirus exposure and HLA in healthy donors. In the PCR, 60 Vbeta and 13 Jbeta primers were used. TCRdb's copy holds only in-frame clones and misses some; the assay was immunoSEQ multiplex PCR. The sample lists some 120,000 clones, roughly 82% occurring once. The sequencing sample was made of PBMCs. The receptors shown here come from a male donor in good health and CMV-seropositive.

This chain uses TRBV7-9 with TRBJ2-2; weak D call: TRBD1 (6 bases). This CDR3 is built from 15 residues. Germline V gene lookup returns CDR1 SEHNR and CDR2 FQNEAQ (reference sequence). Trimming took 1 base from V and 4 from J, leaving 10 bases between them. Here the CDR3 DNA reads TGTGCCAGCAGCTTAGTAGGACAGAGCACCGGGGAGCTGTTTTTT. Protein: CASSLVGQSTGELFF.

The CDR3 region is CASSDPQRYSYEQYF. The CDR3 DNA is TGCGCCAGCAGTGATCCCCAGCGGTACTCCTACGAGCAGTACTTC. The chain carries TRBV10-2 and TRBJ2-7, with D possibly matching TRBD2 (5 bases). Germline CDR1 reads WSHSY; CDR2 reads SAAADI. The CDR3 sequence is 15 residues long. The V gene lost 3 bases and the J gene lost 0 bases, with 12 bases spanning the gap.

This clone has a single count. The chain links TRBV5-8 to TRBJ2-1, with a weak D call TRBD1 (6 bases). The CDR3 totals 12 residues. Trimming shortened V by 4 bases and J by 11 bases, and 13 bases separated the two germline ends. CDR1 and CDR2 (germline): SGHTS, YDEGEE. The CDR3 spells CASSPRDTKQFF. CDR3 bases: TGTGCCAGCAGCCCCCGGGACACCAAGCAGTTCTTC.

CDR3 bases: TGTGCCACCAGCGGAACGACAGGATCACAGCCCCAGCATTTT. It encodes CATSGTTGSQPQHF. J is TRBJ1-5 and V is TRBV15, with D maybe TRBD1 (6 bases). CDR1 is LNHNV, CDR2 YYDKDF, per germline (reference sequence). There are 14 residues in the CDR3. V lost 5 bases and J lost 7, with 15 bases in between.

This chain uses TRBV19 with TRBJ2-3; no firm D call. V dropped 6 bases and J dropped 2 bases, with 12 bases sitting between them. Germline CDR1 reads LNHDA; CDR2 reads SQIVND (reference sequence). CDR3 length: 14 amino acids. The CDR3 region is CASRWQDSTDTQYF. The CDR3 coding sequence is TGTGCCAGTAGATGGCAGGATTCCACAGATACGCAGTATTTT.

J is TRBJ2-7 and V is TRBV15, with TRBD1 matching 9 bases. The CDR3 consists of 14 residues. V dropped 5 bases and J dropped 3; count of bases not matched to a gene: 5. Germline V lookup: CDR1 LNHNV, CDR2 YYDKDF (reference sequence). DNA of the CDR3: TGTGCCACCAGCCCACCGGGACAGGGCTACGAGCAGTACTTC. Residues: CATSPPGQGYEQYF. The complete variable domain, with remaining parts taken from reference TRBV15 and TRBJ2-7, reads DAMVIQNPRYQVTQFGKPVTLSCSQTLNHNVMYWYQQKSSQAPKLLFHYYDKDFNNEADTPDNFQSRRPNTSFCFLDIRSPGLGDTAMYLCATSPPGQGYEQYFGPGTRLTVT.